This T cell receptor beta chain was captured in a study of T-cell memory formation after mild COVID-19. Study-wide context: There were largely donor-specific TCR clusters.

Study results and limitations: Some clones that responded were present in memory (sampled pre-infection), which suggests cross-reactive memory joined. Clones that shrank (day 15 to 85) were balanced CD4/CD8, whereas later expanders leaned CD4+.

There are a few counts of this clonotype. The target antigen is unknown. MiXCR was run by TCRdb on the 5' RACE reads, yielding one entry per CDR3 protein. The sample shows about 340,000 distinct CDR3 sequences, 10% to 15% of them seen only once. The germline CDR1 and CDR2 sequences are LGHNA and YSLEER. Trimming took 2 bases from V and 6 from J, leaving 15 bases between them. The CDR3 has 15 residues. The sequence was obtained from a young man who had mild COVID-19 (a few samples of this study predate the infection). Cell type and time point are not known. The sequenced material came from PBMCs or a T cell subset sorted from them (not recorded which). The chain recombines TRBV4-3 with TRBJ2-3, with a possible D match to TRBD2 (6 bases). CDR3 region: CASSQRFSGLDTQYF. The CDR3 bases are TGCGCCAGCAGCCAAAGATTTAGCGGCCTGGATACGCAGTATTTT.